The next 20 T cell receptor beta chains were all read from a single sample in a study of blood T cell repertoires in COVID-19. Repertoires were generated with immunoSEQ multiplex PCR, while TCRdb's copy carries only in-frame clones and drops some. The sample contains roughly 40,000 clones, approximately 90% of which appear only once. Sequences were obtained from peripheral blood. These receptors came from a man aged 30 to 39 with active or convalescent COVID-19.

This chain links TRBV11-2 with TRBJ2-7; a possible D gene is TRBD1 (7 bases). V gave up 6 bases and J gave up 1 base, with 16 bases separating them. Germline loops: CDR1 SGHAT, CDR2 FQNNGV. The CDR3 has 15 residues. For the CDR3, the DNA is TGTGCCAGCAGACCTTCGACAGGGAGGTCCTACGAGCAGTACGTC. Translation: CASRPSTGRSYEQYV.

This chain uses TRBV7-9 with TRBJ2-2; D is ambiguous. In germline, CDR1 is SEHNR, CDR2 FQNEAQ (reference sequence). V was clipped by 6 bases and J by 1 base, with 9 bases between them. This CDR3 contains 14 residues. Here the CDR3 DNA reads TGTGCCAGCAGACCCGACATGAACACCGGGGAGCTGTTTTTT. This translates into CASRPDMNTGELFF.

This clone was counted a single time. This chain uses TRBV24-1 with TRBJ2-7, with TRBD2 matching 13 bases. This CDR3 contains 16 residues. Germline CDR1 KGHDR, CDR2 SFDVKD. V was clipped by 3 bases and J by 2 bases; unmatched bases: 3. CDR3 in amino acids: CATSDRTSGRTYEQYV. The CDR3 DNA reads TGTGCCACCAGTGATCGGACTAGCGGGAGAACCTACGAGCAGTACGTC.

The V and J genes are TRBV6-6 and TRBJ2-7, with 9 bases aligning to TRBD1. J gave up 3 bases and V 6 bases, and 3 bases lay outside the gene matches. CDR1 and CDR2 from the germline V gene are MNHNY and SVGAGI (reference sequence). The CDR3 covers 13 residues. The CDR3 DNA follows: TGTGCCAGCAGGGGACAGGGCGACTACGAGCAGTACTTC. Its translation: CASRGQGDYEQYF.

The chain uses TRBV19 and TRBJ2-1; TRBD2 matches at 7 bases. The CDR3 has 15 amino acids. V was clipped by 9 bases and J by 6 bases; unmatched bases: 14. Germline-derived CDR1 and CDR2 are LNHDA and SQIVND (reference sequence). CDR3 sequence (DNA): TGTGCCAGCGTCGAAACGGCTAGCGGCATCAATGAGCAGTTCTTC. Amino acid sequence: CASVETASGINEQFF.

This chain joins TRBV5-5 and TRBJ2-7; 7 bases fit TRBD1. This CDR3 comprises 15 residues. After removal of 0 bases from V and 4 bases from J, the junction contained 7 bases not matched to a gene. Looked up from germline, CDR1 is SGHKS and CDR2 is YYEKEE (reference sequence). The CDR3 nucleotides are TGTGCCAGCAGCTTGGCCGTTGGGGGACAGTACGAGCAGTACTTC. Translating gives CASSLAVGGQYEQYF.

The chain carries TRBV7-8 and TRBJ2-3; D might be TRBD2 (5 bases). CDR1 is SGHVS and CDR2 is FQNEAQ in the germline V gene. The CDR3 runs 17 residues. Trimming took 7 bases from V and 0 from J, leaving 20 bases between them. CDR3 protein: CASTRPRAVSSTDTQYF. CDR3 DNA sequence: TGTGCCAGCACCCGTCCCCGAGCGGTGTCTAGCACAGATACGCAGTATTTT.

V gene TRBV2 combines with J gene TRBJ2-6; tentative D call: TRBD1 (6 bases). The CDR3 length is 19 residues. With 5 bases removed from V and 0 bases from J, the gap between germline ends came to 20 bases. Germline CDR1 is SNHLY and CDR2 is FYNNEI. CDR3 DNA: TGTGCCAGCAGTAAAGTACCGGGACACCTAAACTCTGGGGCCAACGTCCTGACTTTC. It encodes CASSKVPGHLNSGANVLTF.

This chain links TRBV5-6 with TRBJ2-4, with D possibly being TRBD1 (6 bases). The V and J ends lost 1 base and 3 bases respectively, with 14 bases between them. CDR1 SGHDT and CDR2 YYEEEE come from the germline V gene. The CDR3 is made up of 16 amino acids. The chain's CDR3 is CASSLTGFGGKNIQYF. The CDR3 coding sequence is TGTGCCAGCAGCTTGACAGGGTTTGGAGGCAAAAACATTCAGTACTTC.

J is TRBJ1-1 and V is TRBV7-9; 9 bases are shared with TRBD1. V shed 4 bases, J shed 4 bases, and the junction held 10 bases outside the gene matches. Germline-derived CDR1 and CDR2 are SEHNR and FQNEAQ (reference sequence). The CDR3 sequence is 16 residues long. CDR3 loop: CASSSPRQGDATEAFF. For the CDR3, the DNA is TGTGCCAGCAGCTCACCCCGACAGGGGGACGCCACTGAAGCTTTCTTT.

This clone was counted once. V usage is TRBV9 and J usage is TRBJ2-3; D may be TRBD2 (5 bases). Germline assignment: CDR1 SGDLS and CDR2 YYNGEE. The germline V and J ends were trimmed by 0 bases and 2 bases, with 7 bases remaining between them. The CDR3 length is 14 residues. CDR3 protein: CASSVAGNTDTQYF. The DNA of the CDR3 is TGTGCCAGCAGCGTAGCGGGGAACACAGATACGCAGTATTTT.

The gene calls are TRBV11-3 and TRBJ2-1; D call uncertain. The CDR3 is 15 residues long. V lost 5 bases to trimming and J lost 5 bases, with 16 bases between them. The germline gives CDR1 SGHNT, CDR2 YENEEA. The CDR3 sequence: CASSVTATPNNEQFF. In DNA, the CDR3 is TGTGCCAGCAGCGTCACAGCAACACCCAACAATGAGCAGTTCTTC.

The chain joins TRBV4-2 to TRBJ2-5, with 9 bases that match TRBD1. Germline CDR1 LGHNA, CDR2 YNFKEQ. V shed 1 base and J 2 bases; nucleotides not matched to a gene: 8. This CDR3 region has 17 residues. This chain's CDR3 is CASSQGTGGGWQETQYF. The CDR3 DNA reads TGTGCCAGCAGCCAAGGAACAGGGGGCGGATGGCAAGAGACCCAGTACTTC.

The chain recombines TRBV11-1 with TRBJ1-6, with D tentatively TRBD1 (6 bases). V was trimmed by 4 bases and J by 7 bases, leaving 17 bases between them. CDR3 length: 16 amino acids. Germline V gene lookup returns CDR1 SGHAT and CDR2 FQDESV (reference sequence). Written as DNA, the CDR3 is TGTGCCAGCAGCTGGGGGACATCTTCGCGAAATTCACCCCTCCACTTT. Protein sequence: CASSWGTSSRNSPLHF. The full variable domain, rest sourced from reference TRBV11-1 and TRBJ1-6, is EAEVAQSPRYKITEKSQAVAFWCDPISGHATLYWYRQILGQGPELLVQFQDESVVDDSQLPKDRFSAERLKGVDSTLKIQPAELGDSAMYLCASSWGTSSRNSPLHFGNGTRLTVT.

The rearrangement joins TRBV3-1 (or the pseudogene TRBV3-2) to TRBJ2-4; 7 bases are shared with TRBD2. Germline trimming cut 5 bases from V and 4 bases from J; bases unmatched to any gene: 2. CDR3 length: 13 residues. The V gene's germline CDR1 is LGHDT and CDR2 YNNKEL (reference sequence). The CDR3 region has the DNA TGTGCCAGCAGCACGGGACTAAAAAACATTCAGTACTTC. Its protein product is CASSTGLKNIQYF.

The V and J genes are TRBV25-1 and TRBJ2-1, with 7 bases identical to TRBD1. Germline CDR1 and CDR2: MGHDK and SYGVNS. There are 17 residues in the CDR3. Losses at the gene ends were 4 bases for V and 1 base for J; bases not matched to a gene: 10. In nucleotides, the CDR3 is TGTGCCAGCAGTGTCATCGAGGGGGCACGATCCTACAATGAGCAGTTCTTC. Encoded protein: CASSVIEGARSYNEQFF.

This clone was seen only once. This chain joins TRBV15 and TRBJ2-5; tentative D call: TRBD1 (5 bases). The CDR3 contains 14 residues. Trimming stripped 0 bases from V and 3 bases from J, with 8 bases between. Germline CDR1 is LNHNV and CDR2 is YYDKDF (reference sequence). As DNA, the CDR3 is TGTGCCACCAGCAGAGACAGGGCAGAAGAGACCCAGTACTTC. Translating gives CATSRDRAEETQYF.

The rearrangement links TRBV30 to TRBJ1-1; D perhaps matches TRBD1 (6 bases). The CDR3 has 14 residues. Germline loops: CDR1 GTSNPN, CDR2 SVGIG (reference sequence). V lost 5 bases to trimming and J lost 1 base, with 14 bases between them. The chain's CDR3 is CAWGRDTQNTEAFF. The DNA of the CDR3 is TGTGCCTGGGGGAGGGACACACAGAACACTGAAGCTTTCTTT.

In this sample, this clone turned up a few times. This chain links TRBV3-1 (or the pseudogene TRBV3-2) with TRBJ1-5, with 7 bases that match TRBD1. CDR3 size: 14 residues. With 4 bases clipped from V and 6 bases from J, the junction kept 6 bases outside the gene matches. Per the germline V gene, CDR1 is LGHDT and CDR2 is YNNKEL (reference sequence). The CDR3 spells CASSLTGVGQPQHF. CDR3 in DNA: TGTGCCAGCAGCCTTACAGGGGTTGGTCAGCCCCAGCATTTT.

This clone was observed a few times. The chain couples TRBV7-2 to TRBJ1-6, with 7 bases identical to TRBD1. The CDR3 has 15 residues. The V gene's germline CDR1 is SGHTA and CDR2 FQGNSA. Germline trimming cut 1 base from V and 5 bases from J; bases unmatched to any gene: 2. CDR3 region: CASSLGDRHNSPLHF. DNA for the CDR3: TGTGCCAGCAGCTTAGGGGACAGACATAATTCACCCCTCCACTTT.